These 18 T cell receptor beta chains were all obtained from the same sample, sequenced in a study of long-term antiretroviral therapy in people with HIV. The authors ran the immunoSEQ assay, v3.0, at survey level. TCRdb's copy holds only in-frame clones and misses some; the assay was immunoSEQ multiplex PCR. Here the sample spans about 25,000 clones, 80% to 90% being singletons. This specimen consisted of unsorted PBMCs, obtained 1.2 years after starting antiretroviral therapy. Receptors were obtained from a man between 45 and 60 years old with HIV.

The rearrangement joins TRBV7-3 to TRBJ2-3; no firm D call. This CDR3 region has 15 residues. The germline V gene encodes CDR1 SGHTA and CDR2 FQGTGA. Trimming pared 2 bases from V and 2 bases from J, leaving 11 bases between. The CDR3 coding sequence is TGTGCCAGCAGCTTAGAGTCGGCATCCACAGATACGCAGTATTTT. Protein sequence: CASSLESASTDTQYF.

This chain connects TRBV7-8 to TRBJ1-2; D not certain. The germline CDR1 and CDR2 sequences are SGHVS and FQNEAQ. The CDR3 runs to 14 residues. The ends were cut back, 1 base at V and 0 bases at J, with 6 bases in the middle. CDR3 sequence reads: CASSLGYANYGYTF. CDR3 coding DNA: TGTGCCAGCAGCTTAGGGTACGCTAACTATGGCTACACCTTC. Variable domain in full (rest from reference TRBV7-8 and TRBJ1-2): GAGVSQSPRYKVAKRGQDVALRCDPISGHVSLFWYQQALGQGPEFLTYFQNEAQLDKSGLPSDRFFAERPEGSVSTLKIQRTQQEDSAVYLCASSLGYANYGYTFGSGTRLTVV.

V usage is TRBV5-6 and J usage is TRBJ2-5; D is perhaps TRBD2 (6 bases). V lost 2 bases, J lost 7 bases, and 12 bases lay in between. Germline CDR1 and CDR2: SGHDT and YYEEEE. The CDR3 length is 13 residues. CDR3 DNA: TGTGCCAGCAGCTTCGGACACGGGGGGACCCAGTACTTC. Its translation is CASSFGHGGTQYF.

The chain employs TRBV9 and TRBJ1-4, with D maybe TRBD1 (5 bases). Germline CDR1 SGDLS, CDR2 YYNGEE. CDR3 length equals 14 residues. Trimming stripped 0 bases from V and 6 bases from J, with 9 bases between. CDR3 bases: TGTGCCAGCAGCGTAGAGGGAGGGGATGAAAAACTGTTTTTT. Translation gives CASSVEGGDEKLFF.

V and J are TRBV11-2 and TRBJ2-1; 10 bases align to TRBD2. The CDR3 extends over 15 amino acids. Germline lookup yields CDR1 SGHAT and CDR2 FQNNGV. V trimming: 5 bases; J trimming: 9 bases; junction bases outside the gene matches: 10. The chain's CDR3 is CASSGAGGRMGEQFF. The CDR3, as DNA: TGTGCCAGCAGCGGAGCGGGGGGGCGGATGGGTGAGCAGTTCTTC.

The genes are TRBV18 and TRBJ2-7; 9 bases are shared with TRBD1. Germline-derived CDR1 and CDR2 are KGHSH and LQKENI. After removal of 0 bases from V and 3 bases from J, the junction contained 9 bases not matched to a gene. This CDR3 region has 17 residues. CDR3 sequence reads: CASSPPSKTGGIYEQYF. DNA for the CDR3: TGTGCCAGCTCACCACCAAGTAAGACAGGGGGGATCTACGAGCAGTACTTC.

This chain joins TRBV7-9 and TRBJ2-3, with unresolved D. The CDR3 has 14 amino acids. Trimming took off 5 bases at V and 4 bases at J, with 13 bases between the two ends. Germline V gene sequence: CDR1 SEHNR, CDR2 FQNEAQ (reference sequence). CDR3: CASSPMGSPDTQYF. As DNA, the CDR3 is TGTGCCAGCAGCCCTATGGGGTCCCCAGATACGCAGTATTTT.

This clone was recorded a few times. The chain carries TRBV5-1 and TRBJ1-2; D ambiguous. Trimming shortened V by 0 bases and J by 3 bases, and 9 bases separated the two germline ends. CDR1 SGHRS and CDR2 YFSETQ come from the germline V gene. The CDR3 length is 14 residues. The CDR3 loop is CASSLEAVDYGYTF. The CDR3, as DNA: TGCGCCAGCAGCTTGGAGGCAGTCGACTATGGCTACACCTTC.

The chain employs TRBV19 and TRBJ2-1; D might be TRBD2 (5 bases). This CDR3 contains 16 residues. CDR1 LNHDA and CDR2 SQIVND come from the germline V gene (reference sequence). Trimming cost V 0 bases and J 4 bases, with 13 bases left between them. In DNA form, the CDR3 reads TGTGCCAGTAGTATAGACCCCGGGGTGGGTTACAATGAGCAGTTCTTC. This gives the protein CASSIDPGVGYNEQFF.

This chain joins TRBV6-5 and TRBJ1-2; no definite D call. Trimming left V 0 bases short and J 8 bases short, with 16 bases between. The CDR3 runs 15 residues. Germline lookup yields CDR1 MNHEY and CDR2 SVGAGI. CDR3: CASSYSIGQLRGYTF. The CDR3 DNA reads TGTGCCAGCAGTTACTCGATAGGGCAGCTTAGGGGCTACACCTTC.

V is TRBV10-2 and J is TRBJ1-1; 8 nucleotides line up with TRBD1. CDR3 length: 14 residues. V dropped 5 bases and J dropped 1; count of bases not matched to a gene: 3. The V gene's germline CDR1 is WSHSY and CDR2 SAAADI. The CDR3 here is CASSLTGANTEAFF. The CDR3 coding sequence is TGCGCCAGCAGTCTGACAGGGGCGAACACTGAAGCTTTCTTT.

This chain joins TRBV2 and TRBJ1-4; D not certain. V lost 6 bases and J 10 bases, leaving 18 bases between the germline ends. The CDR3 is 14 amino acids. The germline CDR1 and CDR2 sequences are SNHLY and FYNNEI. CDR3 coding DNA: TGTGCCAGCAGGAGGGAAACGTCAGCTGGAAAACTGTTTTTT. This encodes CASRRETSAGKLFF. The complete variable domain, with remaining parts taken from reference TRBV2 and TRBJ1-4, reads EPEVTQTPSHQVTQMGQEVILRCVPISNHLYFYWYRQILGQKVEFLVSFYNNEISEKSEIFDDQFSVERPDGSNFTLKIRSTKLEDSAMYFCASRRETSAGKLFFGSGTQLSVL.

V and J are TRBV11-2 and TRBJ2-2; the match to TRBD2 covers 11 bases. V lost 5 bases and J lost 6; bases outside the gene matches: 2. Germline V gene data show CDR1 as SGHAT and CDR2 as FQNNGV. This CDR3 comprises 14 residues. For the CDR3, the DNA is TGTGCCAGCAGCAGGACTAGCGGGTCCGGGGAGCTGTTTTTT. Protein product: CASSRTSGSGELFF.

The gene calls are TRBV5-1 and TRBJ1-2, with 7 bases identical to TRBD1. J gave up 4 bases and V 4 bases, and 10 bases lay outside the gene matches. There are 15 residues in the CDR3. Germline CDR1 SGHRS, CDR2 YFSETQ. CDR3 residues: CASSPNGQDTYGYTF. As DNA, the CDR3 is TGCGCCAGCAGCCCCAACGGACAGGACACCTATGGCTACACCTTC.

The rearrangement uses TRBV7-2 and TRBJ2-3, with TRBD2 identical over 9 bases. Germline V CDR1 and CDR2: SGHTA, FQGNSA. Trimming removed 1 base from V and 8 bases from J; junction bases left unmatched: 7. The CDR3 runs to 15 residues. The CDR3 is CASSLGAGGLGTQYF. CDR3 sequence (DNA): TGTGCCAGCAGCTTAGGGGCGGGGGGGCTTGGTACGCAGTATTTT.

The chain combines TRBV27 with TRBJ2-1, with 9 bases lining up with TRBD1. The CDR3 is made up of 13 amino acids. Trimming removed 6 bases from V and 5 bases from J; junction bases left unmatched: 2. Germline assignment: CDR1 MNHEY and CDR2 SMNVEV (reference sequence). This CDR3 reads CASRTGGNNEQFF. CDR3 in DNA: TGTGCCAGCAGGACAGGGGGTAACAATGAGCAGTTCTTC.

V gene TRBV2 combines with J gene TRBJ1-1; TRBD1 matches at 7 bases. The germline gives CDR1 SNHLY, CDR2 FYNNEI. The CDR3 length is 14 residues. Losses at the gene ends were 4 bases for V and 1 base for J; bases not matched to a gene: 3. The CDR3: CASSGRQGNTEAFF. The CDR3 DNA reads TGTGCCAGCAGTGGCCGACAGGGGAACACTGAAGCTTTCTTT. Together with reference TRBV2 and TRBJ1-1, the CDR3 gives the full variable domain: EPEVTQTPSHQVTQMGQEVILRCVPISNHLYFYWYRQILGQKVEFLVSFYNNEISEKSEIFDDQFSVERPDGSNFTLKIRSTKLEDSAMYFCASSGRQGNTEAFFGQGTRLTVV.

The chain recombines TRBV20-1 with TRBJ2-2; no firm D call. Per the germline V gene, CDR1 is DFQATT and CDR2 is SNEGSKA (reference sequence). V was cut by 8 bases and J by 4 bases, with 8 bases left in between. This CDR3 comprises 11 residues. The CDR3 coding sequence is TGCAGTCTTGCTGGCACCGGGGAGCTGTTTTTT. As protein: CSLAGTGELFF.